The T cell receptor beta chain described here comes from a study of blood T cell repertoires in COVID-19. The wider study: Acute and convalescent COVID-19 samples came from the United States, Italy and Spain. In each case, the material was cDNA or gDNA derived from T cells, B-cell-depleted T cells, or PBMCs.

Germline-derived CDR1 and CDR2 are MGHRA and YSYEKL. V lost 1 base and J lost 4, with 14 bases in between. There are 16 residues in the CDR3. As processed by the authors: Amplifying reference gene primers gave estimates of nucleated cell counts. Produced via immunoSEQ multiplex PCR; TCRdb's table is partial and in-frame only. D and trimming were read from the DNA, whereas the V and J calls and clone size are those reported in that table. The table lists about 180,000 clones, about 91% of them singletons. V usage is TRBV4-1 and J usage is TRBJ1-5, with D unclear. The sample was peripheral blood. The TCR originated in a woman aged 30 to 39 with acute or convalescent COVID-19. The CDR3 sequence: CASSQVWPPLNQPQHF. The CDR3 DNA reads TGCGCCAGCAGCCAAGTATGGCCCCCTCTTAATCAGCCCCAGCATTTT.